The source of this T cell receptor beta chain is a study of blood T cell repertoires in COVID-19. Assay used: immunoSEQ multiplex PCR; TCRdb lists only in-frame clones, some missing. The table records roughly 67,000 clones, 90% to 95% of them present only once. This CDR3 spans 17 amino acids. The source material was peripheral blood. V usage is TRBV21-1 and J usage is TRBJ2-7; the D call in the table, TRBD1, was not verified against the DNA. TRBV21-1 is a known pseudogene. This TCR was recovered from a man aged 65 to 85 with active COVID-19. CDR3 DNA sequence: TGTGCCAGCAGCCCCCGCGATGGGACAGGGGGAACCTACGAGCAGTACGTC. This translates into CASSPRDGTGGTYEQYV.